This entry lists 26 T cell receptor beta chains sequenced from one sample in a study of cytomegalovirus exposure and HLA in healthy donors (dated by TCRdb to the late 2010s). Receptor libraries were prepared by the immunoSEQ multiplex PCR assay. For the multiplex PCR, a mixture combining 60 forward primers for TCR Vbeta segments and 13 reverse primers for TCR Jbeta segments was used. Drawn from immuneACCESS, this table holds only the in-frame rearrangements with V and J called that TCRdb kept. Clones are partly lost; checked studies trace under half to an unresolved V gene and leave the rest unexplained. The sample table contains 40,000 to 60,000 clones; only one count was recorded for 55% to 85% of them. About 9.7% of the sample rests with the top ten. The sequencing sample was made of PBMCs. All receptors come from a woman aged 50 to 60 in good health and CMV-seronegative.

The gene calls are TRBV19 and TRBJ2-7; no definite D call. V was shortened by 1 base and J by 0 bases, with 4 bases between the two germline ends. This CDR3 has 13 amino acids. The V gene's germline CDR1 is LNHDA and CDR2 SQIVND (reference sequence). CDR3 loop: CASSIGSSYEQYF. Here the CDR3 DNA reads TGTGCCAGTAGTATAGGGAGCTCCTACGAGCAGTACTTC. The variable domain in full, with the rest retrieved from reference TRBV19 and TRBJ2-7, is DGGITQSPKYLFRKEGQNVTLSCEQNLNHDAMYWYRQDPGQGLRLIYYSQIVNDFQKGDIAEGYSVSREKKESFPLTVTSAQKNPTAFYLCASSIGSSYEQYFGPGTRLTVT.

Turning to this clone: This sample includes further DNA sequences coding for the same CDR3. This chain joins TRBV28 and TRBJ2-6; 7 bases fit TRBD2. Germline trimming cut 6 bases from V and 1 base from J; bases unmatched to any gene: 0. In germline, CDR1 is MDHEN, CDR2 SYDVKM. The CDR3 sequence is 14 residues long. As DNA, the CDR3 is TGTGCCAGCAGAGCGGGATCTGGGGCCAACGTCCTGACTTTC. Its translation is CASRAGSGANVLTF.

Notes on this clone: Relative to the germline gene, one junction end is altered; a read error may explain this. The V gene is TRBV13, the J gene TRBJ1-3, with 7 bases lining up with TRBD1. The CDR3 loop spans 16 amino acids. Germline V gene sequence: CDR1 PRHDT, CDR2 FYEKMQ (reference sequence). In DNA, the CDR3 is TGTGCCAGCAGCATAGGACAGGTGCTCTCTGGAAACACCATATATTTT. Translation: CASSIGQVLSGNTIYF.

The chain carries TRBV5-1 and TRBJ2-6; 7 bases map to TRBD1. CDR3 length: 17 residues. Losses at the gene ends were 1 base for V and 0 bases for J; bases not matched to a gene: 4. Germline V lookup: CDR1 SGHRS, CDR2 YFSETQ. The CDR3 protein is CASSLRDSYSGANVLTF. The CDR3, as DNA: TGCGCCAGCAGCTTGAGGGACAGCTACTCTGGGGCCAACGTCCTGACTTTC. Full variable domain (remainder filled in from reference TRBV5-1 and TRBJ2-6): KAGVTQTPRYLIKTRGQQVTLSCSPISGHRSVSWYQQTPGQGLQFLFEYFSETQRNKGNFPGRFSGRQFSNSRSEMNVSTLELGDSALYLCASSLRDSYSGANVLTFGAGSRLTVL.

V usage is TRBV5-1 and J usage is TRBJ2-5, with D unclear. The V gene lost 0 bases and the J gene lost 5 bases, with 2 bases spanning the gap. The CDR3 totals 11 residues. Looked up from germline, CDR1 is SGHRS and CDR2 is YFSETQ. CDR3 in amino acids: CASSLAETQYF. CDR3 nucleotides: TGCGCCAGCAGCTTGGCGGAGACCCAGTACTTC.

This chain links TRBV30 with TRBJ1-2; 7 nucleotides agree with TRBD1. J was trimmed by 7 bases and V by 2 bases; bases with no gene match: 7. There are 13 residues in the CDR3. CDR1 is GTSNPN, CDR2 SVGIG, per germline (reference sequence). The CDR3, as DNA: TGTGCCTGGAGTCCAGACAGGGACGGTGGCTACACCTTC. Protein sequence: CAWSPDRDGGYTF.

The chain combines TRBV27 with TRBJ2-1; the D gene is possibly TRBD1 (5 bases). This CDR3 has 13 amino acids. Per germline, CDR1 MNHEY and CDR2 SMNVEV (reference sequence). Deletions cut 6 bases from V and 11 bases from J, with 17 bases between. CDR3 protein: CASSTGTRVKQFF. The CDR3 DNA is TGTGCCAGCAGCACCGGAACCAGGGTAAAGCAGTTCTTC.

The rearrangement uses TRBV30 and TRBJ1-5; TRBD1 is a possible D gene (5 bases). V was cut by 1 base and J by 5 bases, with 12 bases left in between. The CDR3 sequence is 14 residues long. Germline CDR1 is GTSNPN and CDR2 is SVGIG (reference sequence). In nucleotides, the CDR3 is TGTGCCTGGAGTGCCTGGGGGGGGGATCAGCCCCAGCATTTT. It specifies CAWSAWGGDQPQHF. Full variable domain (rest looked up from reference TRBV30 and TRBJ1-5): SQTIHQWPATLVQPVGSPLSLECTVEGTSNPNLYWYRQAAGRGLQLLFYSVGIGQISSEVPQNLSASRPQDRQFILSSKKLLLSDSGFYLCAWSAWGGDQPQHFGDGTRLSIL.

This chain links TRBV30 with TRBJ2-7; no clear D gene. Per germline, CDR1 GTSNPN and CDR2 SVGIG (reference sequence). V dropped 1 base and J dropped 3 bases, with 7 bases sitting between them. The CDR3 sequence is 12 residues long. CDR3 region: CAWSAQFYEQYF. CDR3 coding DNA: TGTGCCTGGAGTGCCCAGTTCTACGAGCAGTACTTC.

The rearrangement uses TRBV7-6 and TRBJ1-1; a weak D match, TRBD1 (5 bases). V lost 4 bases to trimming and J lost 4 bases, with 22 bases between them. This CDR3 region has 17 residues. CDR1 and CDR2 (germline): SGHVS, FNYEAQ. This CDR3 reads CASSSLQLGRGFTEAFF. CDR3 DNA sequence: TGTGCCAGCAGCTCCCTCCAACTAGGGAGGGGATTCACTGAAGCTTTCTTT.

The J gene is TRBJ2-2, the V gene TRBV6-6; D is ambiguous. Germline loops: CDR1 MNHNY, CDR2 SVGAGI (reference sequence). Trimming pared 11 bases from V and 0 bases from J, leaving 13 bases between. The CDR3 is 14 residues long. CDR3 bases: TGTGCCTTAGCCCCCGGAGCGAACACCGGGGAGCTGTTTTTT. Translated: CALAPGANTGELFF.

A few counts support this clone. The chain employs TRBV9 and TRBJ2-3; 7 nucleotides match TRBD2. Germline lookup yields CDR1 SGDLS and CDR2 YYNGEE. The CDR3 is 15 residues long. After removal of 6 bases from V and 2 bases from J, the junction contained 9 bases not matched to a gene. CDR3 region: CASTPGLPTTDTQYF. For the CDR3, the DNA is TGTGCCAGCACCCCGGGACTACCTACCACAGATACGCAGTATTTT.

The chain couples TRBV19 to TRBJ2-7, with 8 bases that match TRBD1. CDR1 is LNHDA and CDR2 is SQIVND in the germline V gene (reference sequence). J was trimmed by 2 bases and V by 8 bases; bases with no gene match: 5. The CDR3 is 13 amino acids. CDR3 bases: TGTGCCAGTTATGGACAGGGAACCTACGAGCAGTACTTC. Translation: CASYGQGTYEQYF.

This chain connects TRBV7-2 to TRBJ2-2, with 9 nucleotides matching TRBD1. The CDR3 spans 16 residues. Germline loops: CDR1 SGHTA, CDR2 FQGNSA. Losses at the gene ends were 5 bases for V and 6 bases for J; bases not matched to a gene: 10. The CDR3 here is CASSQTGTGTSGELFF. In DNA form, the CDR3 reads TGTGCCAGCAGCCAAACCGGGACAGGGACCTCCGGGGAGCTGTTTTTT. The variable domain in full, with the rest retrieved from reference TRBV7-2 and TRBJ2-2, is GAGVSQSPSNKVTEKGKDVELRCDPISGHTALYWYRQSLGQGLEFLIYFQGNSAPDKSGLPSDRFSAERTGGSVSTLTIQRTQQEDSAVYLCASSQTGTGTSGELFFGEGSRLTVL.

This clone has just a few counts. The chain combines TRBV28 with TRBJ1-4; perhaps TRBD1 as D (5 bases). V was clipped by 7 bases and J by 10 bases, with 19 bases between them. CDR3 length: 14 amino acids. The germline V gene encodes CDR1 MDHEN and CDR2 SYDVKM. The CDR3, as DNA: TGTGCCAGCACCTCCCGGGGGTTGGTCGGAAAACTGTTTTTT. This gives the protein CASTSRGLVGKLFF.

The chain recombines TRBV6-5 with TRBJ2-3, with 8 bases that match TRBD2. The CDR3 contains 14 residues. Germline CDR1 reads MNHEY; CDR2 reads SVGAGI. V was pared by 8 bases and J by 1 base, with 5 bases of the junction left unmatched. Here the CDR3 DNA reads TGTGCCAGCTGGGACGGGGGGGGCACAGATACGCAGTATTTT. This translates into CASWDGGGTDTQYF.

The genes are TRBV7-2 and TRBJ2-3, with D perhaps TRBD2 (6 bases). Germline V gene data show CDR1 as SGHTA and CDR2 as FQGNSA. V was clipped by 0 bases and J by 6 bases, with 10 bases between them. This CDR3 is built from 14 residues. The CDR3 is CASSLAVGGDTQYF. CDR3 DNA: TGTGCCAGCAGCTTAGCGGTTGGGGGGGATACGCAGTATTTT. Complete variable domain (other parts from reference TRBV7-2 and TRBJ2-3): GAGVSQSPSNKVTEKGKDVELRCDPISGHTALYWYRQSLGQGLEFLIYFQGNSAPDKSGLPSDRFSAERTGGSVSTLTIQRTQQEDSAVYLCASSLAVGGDTQYFGPGTRLTVL.

The J gene is TRBJ2-5, the V gene TRBV28, with TRBD2 as a possible D gene (5 bases). The CDR3 runs 15 residues. Trimming left V 6 bases short and J 7 bases short, with 21 bases between. The germline V gene has CDR1 MDHEN and CDR2 SYDVKM. CDR3 bases: TGTGCCAGCAGCAAGGGCGGCAGCCAGAGCGGGACCCAGTACTTC. Translating it yields CASSKGGSQSGTQYF.

V and J are TRBV7-6 and TRBJ2-6; weak D call: TRBD1 (6 bases). Trimming took 1 base from V and 2 from J, leaving 9 bases between them. The CDR3 is made up of 16 amino acids. Per germline, CDR1 SGHVS and CDR2 FNYEAQ. This CDR3 is CASSLETGTGANVLTF. CDR3 DNA sequence: TGTGCCAGCAGCTTAGAAACAGGGACTGGGGCCAACGTCCTGACTTTC.

CDR3 in amino acids: CATSREVGASYGYTF. Here the CDR3 DNA reads TGTGCCACCAGCAGAGAAGTGGGCGCCAGCTATGGCTACACCTTC. The chain recombines TRBV15 with TRBJ1-2; the D is unclear. There are 15 residues in the CDR3. Trimming removed 0 bases at V and 4 bases at J, with 12 bases between. Germline CDR1 and CDR2: LNHNV and YYDKDF (reference sequence).

This chain connects TRBV6-5 to TRBJ2-5; 10 bases agree with TRBD2. CDR1 is MNHEY, CDR2 SVGAGI, per germline. CDR3 length: 15 residues. Trimming removed 10 bases from V and 3 bases from J; junction bases left unmatched: 11. The CDR3, as DNA: TGTGCCACCAAAGCCTCCGGGACTAGCGAAGAGACCCAGTACTTC. It translates to CATKASGTSEETQYF.

The chain recombines TRBV28 with TRBJ1-5; 7 positions agree with TRBD1. Germline CDR1 reads MDHEN; CDR2 reads SYDVKM. This CDR3 is 13 amino acids long. V shed 7 bases, J shed 6 bases, and the junction held 6 bases outside the gene matches. This CDR3 is CASMTGRRQPQHF. DNA for the CDR3: TGTGCCAGCATGACAGGGAGGCGTCAGCCCCAGCATTTT.

In this sample, this clone turned up once. This chain uses TRBV19 with TRBJ2-1, with 8 nucleotides matching TRBD2. Losses at the gene ends were 4 bases for V and 4 bases for J; bases not matched to a gene: 6. Germline V gene sequence: CDR1 LNHDA, CDR2 SQIVND (reference sequence). The CDR3 consists of 15 residues. The CDR3 DNA sequence: TGTGCCAGTAGTACAAGCGGGGGCATTTACAATGAGCAGTTCTTC. This translates into CASSTSGGIYNEQFF.

This clone showed up just a few times. J is TRBJ1-4 and V is TRBV30, with D maybe TRBD1 (6 bases). From germline, CDR1 is GTSNPN and CDR2 SVGIG (reference sequence). The germline V and J ends were trimmed by 5 bases and 7 bases, with 20 bases remaining between them. CDR3 size: 15 residues. CDR3 coding DNA: TGTGCCTGGGGAGAAAAACAGGGCTCGGGTGAAAAACTGTTTTTT. This gives the protein CAWGEKQGSGEKLFF.

Written as DNA, the CDR3 is TGTGCCAGCAGTCCCCCGTCGTTAGCGGGAGAAGGTGTGGGCTACAATGAGCAGTTCTTC. As protein: CASSPPSLAGEGVGYNEQFF. The chain combines TRBV28 with TRBJ2-1, with TRBD2 identical over 9 bases. The V gene's germline CDR1 is MDHEN and CDR2 SYDVKM. There are 20 residues in the CDR3. Trimming at V came to 5 bases and at J to 3 bases, leaving 20 bases not matched to a gene.

The genes are TRBV7-3 and TRBJ1-3; the D gene is possibly TRBD1 (6 bases). Trimming cost V 6 bases and J 2 bases, with 14 bases left between them. Germline CDR1 is SGHTA and CDR2 is FQGTGA. The CDR3 is 15 residues long. CDR3 region: CASRRTGIAGNTIYF. CDR3 nucleotide sequence: TGTGCCAGCAGAAGAACAGGGATTGCTGGAAACACCATATATTTT.